This T cell receptor (beta chain) originates from a study of human T cells and chemical hapten exposure. Whole-study context: Largely, small differences in pooled library volume made per-sample TCR yields vary.

Findings and caveats of the study: Following DPC sensitization, TCRs present above 1 in 1000 frequency showed no change.

In its sample, this clonotype was seen a few times. Its antigen is currently unknown. Individual cDNA molecules in this library carried unique molecular identifiers. Original processing notes: A per-sample median of around 100,000 TCRs was observed, with a range of roughly 20,000 to 750,000. From the RACE reads, TCRdb called clonotypes with MiXCR, one entry per CDR3 protein. The V and J calls were determined by TCRdb, not by the authors. The table has around 31,000 distinct CDR3 sequences, 7.4% seen once. Specified time point: healthy volunteer bleed at 2 weeks. The template was total RNA from unfractionated whole blood. The TCR sequence derives from a human donor in good health. Some clones in this sample may be carry-over from other donors' samples. Specimen: whole blood.

The CDR3 spells CASSPGQRRNTEAFF. CDR3 DNA: TGTGCCAGCAGCCCCGGACAGCGTAGGAACACTGAAGCTTTCTTT. The rearrangement uses TRBV3-1 and TRBJ1-1; tentative D call: TRBD1 (6 bases). CDR3 length equals 15 residues. Trimming cost V 4 bases and J 1 base, with 13 bases left between them. Germline CDR1 and CDR2: LGHDT and YNNKEL (reference sequence).